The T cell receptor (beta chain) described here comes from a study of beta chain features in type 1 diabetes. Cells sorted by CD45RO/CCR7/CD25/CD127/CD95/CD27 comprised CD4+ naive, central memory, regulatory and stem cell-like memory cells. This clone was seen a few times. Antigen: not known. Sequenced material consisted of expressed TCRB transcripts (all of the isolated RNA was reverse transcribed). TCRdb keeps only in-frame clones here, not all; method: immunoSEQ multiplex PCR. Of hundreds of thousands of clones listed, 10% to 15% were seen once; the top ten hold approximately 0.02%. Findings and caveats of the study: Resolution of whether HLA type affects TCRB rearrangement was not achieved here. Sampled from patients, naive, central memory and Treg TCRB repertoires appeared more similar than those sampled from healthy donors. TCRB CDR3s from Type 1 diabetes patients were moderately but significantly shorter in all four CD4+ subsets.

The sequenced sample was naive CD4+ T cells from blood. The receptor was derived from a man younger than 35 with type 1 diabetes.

The CDR3 sequence is CASSSMETEAFF. CDR3 bases: TGTGCCAGCAGTTCTATGGAGACTGAAGCTTTCTTT. The chain combines TRBV28 with TRBJ1-1; D not resolved. Between the trimmed V and J ends, which lost 4 bases and 5 bases, there was a span of 8 bases. Germline V gives CDR1 MDHEN, CDR2 SYDVKM. The CDR3 sequence is 12 residues long.